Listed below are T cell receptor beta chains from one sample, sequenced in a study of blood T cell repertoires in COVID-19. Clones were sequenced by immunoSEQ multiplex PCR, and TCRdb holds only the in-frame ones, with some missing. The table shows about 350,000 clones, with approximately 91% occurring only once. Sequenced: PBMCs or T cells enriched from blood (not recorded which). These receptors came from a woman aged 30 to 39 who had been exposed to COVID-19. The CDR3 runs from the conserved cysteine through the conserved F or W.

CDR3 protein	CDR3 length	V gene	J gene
CASRDRGRHEQYF	13	TRBV6-1	TRBJ2-7
CASSVVPGTGGSTDTQYF	18	TRBV9	TRBJ2-3
CASSQDRAGPTYEQYF	16	TRBV4-2	TRBJ2-7
CAWNEQGTYGYTF	13	TRBV30	TRBJ1-2
CASSPRDRYYEQYF	14	TRBV7-9	TRBJ2-7
CASSLRFGDRDSYEQYF	17	TRBV11-2	TRBJ2-7
CATSRQLAGGYNEQFF	16	TRBV15	TRBJ2-1
CASSLGGATQYF	12	TRBV11-1	TRBJ2-3
CASSAKGASVPYEQYF	16	TRBV11-2	TRBJ2-7
CASSLGAERSYEQYF	15	TRBV27	TRBJ2-7
CASRFAGLAAYNEQFF	16	TRBV28	TRBJ2-1
CATSDFPHAEEQFF	14	TRBV24-1	TRBJ2-1
CASRGLALPDTQYF	14	TRBV5-1	TRBJ2-3
CATPRGQGYGYTF	13	TRBV28	TRBJ1-2
CASSPSLSVAPEAFF	15	TRBV18	TRBJ1-1
CASRGFGTGNTGELFF	16	TRBV5-4	TRBJ2-2
CASSQEWGTGGSGNTIYF	18	TRBV3-1/TRBV3-2	TRBJ1-3
CASLAGAYEQYF	12	TRBV2	TRBJ2-7
CASRQNSNQPQHF	13	TRBV12-3/TRBV12-4	TRBJ1-5
CASSQIPGQRQETQYF	16	TRBV14	TRBJ2-5
CASSLEGQGAINEKLFF	17	TRBV5-1	TRBJ1-4
CATSPSITSYEQYF	14	TRBV15	TRBJ2-7
CATSRVKGSAEKLFF	15	TRBV15	TRBJ1-4
CASSLPTGDTEAFF	14	TRBV28	TRBJ1-1
CASSFGLLAGPAAQYF	16	TRBV11-2	TRBJ2-7